The 30 T cell receptor beta chains presented below share a single source sample, sequenced in a study of sequential checkpoint blockade in melanoma. Produced via immunoSEQ multiplex PCR; TCRdb's table is partial and in-frame only. The sample carries fewer than 10,000 clones, more than 90% recorded once. Treatment in this sample: randomized to nivolumab then ipilimumab (arm A) or the reverse (arm B). Sequencing was performed on CD8+ T cells sorted from blood (inferred from file names), taken from a patient given nivolumab and ipilimumab in sequence. These receptors were taken from a human donor with melanoma.

The chain recombines TRBV14 with TRBJ2-7; 7 bases fit TRBD1. The CDR3 contains 17 residues. CDR1 and CDR2 from the germline V gene are SGHDN and FVKESK. Germline trimming cut 3 bases from V and 7 bases from J; bases unmatched to any gene: 18. The CDR3 nucleotides read TGTGCCAGCAGCCATGACTCCCAGACAGGGTTATTGGGGGAGCAGTACTTC. Translating it yields CASSHDSQTGLLGEQYF.

J is TRBJ2-7 and V is TRBV7-2; D ambiguous. Germline loops: CDR1 SGHTA, CDR2 FQGNSA. V gave up 2 bases and J gave up 4 bases, with 3 bases separating them. CDR3 length equals 11 residues. CDR3 protein: CASSLLYEQYF. CDR3 DNA sequence: TGTGCCAGCAGCTTACTTTACGAGCAGTACTTC.

This chain joins TRBV2 and TRBJ2-7; D is perhaps TRBD1 (5 bases). Trimming shortened V by 6 bases and J by 7 bases, and 19 bases separated the two germline ends. The CDR3 has 14 amino acids. CDR1 and CDR2 (germline): SNHLY, FYNNEI. The DNA of the CDR3 is TGTGCCAGCAGCTCGGGTCAGGGAATGGGGGAGCAGTACTTC. It is translated as CASSSGQGMGEQYF.

The chain couples TRBV19 to TRBJ1-2; maybe TRBD1 (6 bases). CDR1 and CDR2 from the germline V gene are LNHDA and SQIVND (reference sequence). The CDR3 is 15 amino acids. Trimming left V 3 bases short and J 4 bases short, with 15 bases between. For the CDR3, the DNA is TGTGCCAGTAGTATGCCATACAGGGATGGCTATGGCTACACCTTC. It yields the protein CASSMPYRDGYGYTF.

This chain joins TRBV28 and TRBJ1-5, with D unresolved. Per the germline V gene, CDR1 is MDHEN and CDR2 is SYDVKM. V lost 7 bases and J 0 bases, leaving 13 bases between the germline ends. This CDR3 is built from 15 residues. The CDR3 DNA reads as TGTGCCAGCACCTTAGTAGCTTATAGCAATCAGCCCCAGCATTTT. Encoded protein: CASTLVAYSNQPQHF.

V gene TRBV29-1 combines with J gene TRBJ2-6, with D unclear. Germline V gene sequence: CDR1 SQVTM, CDR2 ANQGSEA. The CDR3 length is 18 residues. Trimming pared 3 bases from V and 5 bases from J, leaving 23 bases between. CDR3 loop: CSVDAVLSIQSRANVLTF. The CDR3 DNA reads TGCAGCGTTGATGCGGTACTAAGCATACAAAGTCGGGCCAACGTCCTGACTTTC.

The J gene is TRBJ2-5, the V gene TRBV7-7; a weak D match, TRBD1 (6 bases). With the DNA end fitting TRBJ2-7 better, the J assignment may be wrong. Looked up from germline, CDR1 is SSHAT and CDR2 is FNYEAQ (reference sequence). The CDR3 is 13 residues long. This CDR3 is CASSYEQGYEQYF. The CDR3, as DNA: TGTGCCAGCAGCTACGAGCAGGGGTACGAGCAGTACTTC.

This chain joins TRBV6-5 and TRBJ1-2, with TRBD1 matching over 9 bases. The CDR3 has 14 residues. The J segment lost 7 bases and the V segment lost 2 bases, leaving 5 bases of the junction unmatched. Germline V lookup: CDR1 MNHEY, CDR2 SVGAGI. The CDR3 here is CASSYRQGVRGYTF. The DNA for the CDR3 is TGTGCCAGCAGTTACCGACAGGGGGTCCGTGGCTACACCTTC.

CDR3 DNA sequence: TGCGCCAGCAGCCAGGAGCGAAATCAGCCCCAGCATTTT. Protein product: CASSQERNQPQHF. This rearrangement joins TRBV4-1 to TRBJ1-5; D uncertain. This CDR3 is 13 amino acids long. CDR1 and CDR2 from the germline V gene are MGHRA and YSYEKL. Trimming left V 3 bases short and J 4 bases short, with 7 bases between.

The chain employs TRBV4-1 and TRBJ2-7; D remains unclear. In germline, CDR1 is MGHRA, CDR2 YSYEKL. Trimming shortened V by 3 bases and J by 1 base, and 10 bases separated the two germline ends. This CDR3 contains 14 residues. This CDR3 reads CASSHTAGSYEQYF. CDR3 bases: TGCGCCAGCAGCCATACTGCAGGATCCTACGAGCAGTACTTC.

The chain links TRBV4-1 to TRBJ2-7; D possibly corresponds to TRBD2 (6 bases). Trimming took 0 bases from V and 6 from J, leaving 12 bases between them. The CDR3 consists of 14 residues. The germline V gene encodes CDR1 MGHRA and CDR2 YSYEKL. Written as DNA, the CDR3 is TGCGCCAGCAGCCAAGAGCGGGAAGTTGGCGAGCAGTACTTC. Translation gives CASSQEREVGEQYF.

V and J are TRBV9 and TRBJ2-3, with D unclear. Germline V gives CDR1 SGDLS, CDR2 YYNGEE. The CDR3 extends over 15 amino acids. V shed 0 bases and J shed 2 bases, with 10 bases lying between them. CDR3 in DNA: TGTGCCAGCAGCGTAGCACTTACCCCCACAGATACGCAGTATTTT. Protein: CASSVALTPTDTQYF.

V and J are TRBV15 and TRBJ2-2; D uncertain. The germline CDR1 and CDR2 sequences are LNHNV and YYDKDF (reference sequence). This CDR3 spans 14 amino acids. V lost 5 bases, J lost 2 bases, and 9 bases lay in between. The CDR3 protein is CATSSEINTGELFF. As DNA, the CDR3 is TGTGCCACCAGCTCGGAGATCAACACCGGGGAGCTGTTTTTT.

This chain links TRBV7-9 with TRBJ2-7; 7 bases agree with TRBD1. V was clipped by 3 bases and J by 5 bases; unmatched bases: 10. Germline CDR1 and CDR2: SEHNR and FQNEAQ (reference sequence). The CDR3 extends over 15 amino acids. The CDR3 reads CASSFEGTGVNEQYF. In DNA form, the CDR3 reads TGTGCCAGCAGCTTCGAGGGAACAGGGGTGAACGAGCAGTACTTC.

The V gene is TRBV16, the J gene TRBJ2-7; D unresolved. CDR3 size: 12 residues. Germline lookup yields CDR1 KGHSY and CDR2 FQNENV. Trimming stripped 0 bases from V and 11 bases from J, with 11 bases between. Here the CDR3 reads CASSQSGSREYF. The CDR3 DNA is TGTGCCAGCAGCCAATCGGGCTCCAGAGAGTACTTC. Variable domain in full (rest from reference TRBV16 and TRBJ2-7): GEEVAQTPKHLVRGEGQKAKLYCAPIKGHSYVFWYQQVLKNEFKFLISFQNENVFDETGMPKERFSAKCLPNSPCSLEIQATKLEDSAVYFCASSQSGSREYFGPGTRLTVT.

This clone appeared once. The chain uses TRBV7-9 and TRBJ1-1; the D gene is possibly TRBD1 (6 bases). This CDR3 has 14 residues. Germline CDR1 is SEHNR and CDR2 is FQNEAQ (reference sequence). V was clipped by 4 bases and J by 6 bases, with 15 bases between them. The CDR3 region has the DNA TGTGCCAGCAGCTCCCCCGGGGGGCTGGCTGAAGCTTTCTTT. Protein: CASSSPGGLAEAFF.

V gene TRBV9 combines with J gene TRBJ1-1; possible D gene TRBD1, 6 bases. Germline CDR1 and CDR2: SGDLS and YYNGEE. The CDR3 consists of 15 residues. Trimming stripped 1 base from V and 7 bases from J, with 17 bases between. In nucleotides, the CDR3 is TGTGCCAGCAGCGTAACCGGACAGCCGAGGAGTGAAGCTTTCTTT. It specifies CASSVTGQPRSEAFF.

J is TRBJ1-5 and V is TRBV19; no clear D gene. V lost 3 bases, J lost 1 base, and 10 bases lay in between. Germline values: CDR1 LNHDA, CDR2 SQIVND (reference sequence). The CDR3 has 15 amino acids. The CDR3 DNA sequence: TGTGCCAGTAGTATGTGGGCAGTGAGCAATCAGCCCCAGCATTTT. The encoded protein is CASSMWAVSNQPQHF.

The chain employs TRBV28 and TRBJ1-3, with D possibly being TRBD1 (6 bases). Trimming shortened V by 6 bases and J by 4 bases, and 13 bases separated the two germline ends. Germline V gene lookup returns CDR1 MDHEN and CDR2 SYDVKM. The CDR3 loop spans 14 amino acids. The CDR3 is CASRKGGGGNTIYF. The DNA of the CDR3 is TGTGCCAGCAGAAAGGGAGGGGGGGGAAACACCATATATTTT.

The gene calls are TRBV5-4 and TRBJ2-7; D possibly corresponds to TRBD2 (6 bases). V dropped 0 bases and J dropped 6 bases, with 13 bases sitting between them. The CDR3 loop spans 14 amino acids. Germline CDR1 reads SGHNT; CDR2 reads YYREEE (reference sequence). The CDR3 here is CASSLVGSSLEQYF. Written as DNA, the CDR3 is TGTGCCAGCAGCTTGGTCGGGAGCTCCCTCGAGCAGTACTTC.

The chain combines TRBV27 with TRBJ2-7; D is perhaps TRBD2 (5 bases). V lost 2 bases and J lost 6, with 11 bases in between. Germline CDR1 is MNHEY and CDR2 is SMNVEV (reference sequence). This CDR3 region has 13 residues. The CDR3 is CASSLQVGSEQYV. In DNA form, the CDR3 reads TGTGCCAGCAGTTTACAAGTGGGGAGCGAGCAGTACGTC.

The chain combines TRBV7-2 with TRBJ1-5; D is unresolved. CDR1 is SGHTA, CDR2 FQGNSA, per germline. The CDR3 is made up of 16 amino acids. V was cut by 1 base and J by 3 bases, with 13 bases left in between. The CDR3 loop is CASSLDLGFNNQPQHF. CDR3 DNA: TGTGCCAGCAGCTTAGATCTAGGTTTCAACAATCAGCCCCAGCATTTT. The whole variable domain, remainder taken from reference TRBV7-2 and TRBJ1-5, is GAGVSQSPSNKVTEKGKDVELRCDPISGHTALYWYRQSLGQGLEFLIYFQGNSAPDKSGLPSDRFSAERTGGSVSTLTIQRTQQEDSAVYLCASSLDLGFNNQPQHFGDGTRLSIL.

This chain links TRBV9 with TRBJ1-2; D is perhaps TRBD1 (5 bases). The V end lost 0 bases, the J end lost 3 bases, and 15 bases lay between the germline ends. Germline values: CDR1 SGDLS, CDR2 YYNGEE. The CDR3 sequence is 16 residues long. The CDR3 sequence: CASSVDPQGKDYGYTF. CDR3 DNA: TGTGCCAGCAGCGTAGATCCCCAGGGCAAGGACTATGGCTACACCTTC.

The genes are TRBV7-8 and TRBJ2-5; D is unclear. The germline V and J ends were trimmed by 0 bases and 2 bases, with 4 bases remaining between them. This CDR3 is built from 13 residues. Looked up from germline, CDR1 is SGHVS and CDR2 is FQNEAQ. The CDR3, as DNA: TGTGCCAGCAGCTTAGCCCTACAAGAGACCCAGTACTTC. It codes for CASSLALQETQYF. Full variable domain (remainder filled in from reference TRBV7-8 and TRBJ2-5): GAGVSQSPRYKVAKRGQDVALRCDPISGHVSLFWYQQALGQGPEFLTYFQNEAQLDKSGLPSDRFFAERPEGSVSTLKIQRTQQEDSAVYLCASSLALQETQYFGPGTRLLVL.

The chain couples TRBV14 to TRBJ2-7, with unresolved D. Trimming took 0 bases from V and 6 from J, leaving 12 bases between them. Germline V gives CDR1 SGHDN, CDR2 FVKESK. CDR3 length equals 14 residues. This chain's CDR3 is CASSQDLQFGEQYF. The CDR3 coding sequence is TGTGCCAGCAGCCAAGATTTACAGTTTGGCGAGCAGTACTTC.

This chain links TRBV2 with TRBJ2-7; 8 positions agree with TRBD1. CDR1 is SNHLY, CDR2 FYNNEI, per germline. V gave up 6 bases and J gave up 2 bases; unmatched junction bases: 9. CDR3 length: 15 amino acids. CDR3 bases: TGTGCCAGCAGGTCCGGGACAGGTGGCGCCTACGAGCAGTACGTC. This gives the protein CASRSGTGGAYEQYV.

V usage is TRBV27 and J usage is TRBJ1-5, with 8 bases identical to TRBD1. In germline, CDR1 is MNHEY, CDR2 SMNVEV (reference sequence). Trimming took 5 bases from V and 2 from J; bases not matched to a gene: 8. The CDR3 runs 16 residues. The CDR3, as DNA: TGTGCCAGCAGTCCCTGGACAGGGAAAGGCAATCAGCCCCAGCATTTT. This codes for CASSPWTGKGNQPQHF.

The chain combines TRBV6-5 with TRBJ1-2; 7 bases agree with TRBD1. Germline loops: CDR1 MNHEY, CDR2 SVGAGI. The CDR3 consists of 15 residues. V lost 2 bases, J lost 6 bases, and 9 bases stayed unmatched. CDR3 sequence: CASSYEGGWNNGYTF. In nucleotides, the CDR3 is TGTGCCAGCAGTTACGAAGGGGGCTGGAACAATGGCTACACCTTC.

The chain combines TRBV13 with TRBJ2-7; D not certain. CDR3 length equals 13 residues. V was clipped by 0 bases and J by 4 bases, with 7 bases between them. Germline V gives CDR1 PRHDT, CDR2 FYEKMQ (reference sequence). The CDR3 reads CASSLGRVYEQYF. CDR3 sequence (DNA): TGTGCCAGCAGCTTAGGCCGGGTTTACGAGCAGTACTTC.

V gene TRBV5-1 combines with J gene TRBJ1-4; TRBD1 might be the D (6 bases). CDR3 length: 15 amino acids. Germline lookup yields CDR1 SGHRS and CDR2 YFSETQ. With 4 bases removed from V and 8 bases from J, the gap between germline ends came to 18 bases. The CDR3 DNA is TGCGCCAGCAGCACTCGACAGGAGGTTGGCGAAAAACTGTTTTTT. This encodes CASSTRQEVGEKLFF.